What follows describes a single T cell receptor beta chain. Its antigen remains unidentified. This specimen belongs to a study of OX40 agonist ivuxolimab in advanced cancers. Germline assignment: CDR1 KGHSH and CDR2 LQKENI. Trimming shortened V by 1 base and J by 4 bases, and 19 bases separated the two germline ends. The CDR3 is 17 amino acids. The data were produced by immunoSEQ multiplex PCR, yet TCRdb's version contains in-frame clones alone and is incomplete. The repertoire holds about 62,000 clones, with 90% to 95% as singletons. Study findings and constraints: The CD4+ and CD8+ T cells in the blood had expanded clonally by week 6 at 0.1 to 3.0 mg/kg.

The chain couples TRBV18 to TRBJ1-1, with D possibly matching TRBD1 (5 bases). Sequenced material: CD4+ or CD8+ T cells sorted from blood, taken in a trial of the OX40 agonist ivuxolimab. The TCR was taken from an adult with an advanced solid tumor such as melanoma, head and neck, liver or kidney cancer. The CDR3 protein is CASSPHTTLRGCTEAFF. DNA for the CDR3: TGTGCCAGCTCACCACATACCACTTTAAGGGGATGCACTGAAGCTTTCTTT. Drawing the rest from reference TRBV18 and TRBJ1-1, the complete variable domain is NAGVMQNPRHLVRRRGQEARLRCSPMKGHSHVYWYRQLPEEGLKFMVYLQKENIIDESGMPKERFSAEFPKEGPSILRIQQVVRGDSAAYFCASSPHTTLRGCTEAFFGQGTRLTVV.